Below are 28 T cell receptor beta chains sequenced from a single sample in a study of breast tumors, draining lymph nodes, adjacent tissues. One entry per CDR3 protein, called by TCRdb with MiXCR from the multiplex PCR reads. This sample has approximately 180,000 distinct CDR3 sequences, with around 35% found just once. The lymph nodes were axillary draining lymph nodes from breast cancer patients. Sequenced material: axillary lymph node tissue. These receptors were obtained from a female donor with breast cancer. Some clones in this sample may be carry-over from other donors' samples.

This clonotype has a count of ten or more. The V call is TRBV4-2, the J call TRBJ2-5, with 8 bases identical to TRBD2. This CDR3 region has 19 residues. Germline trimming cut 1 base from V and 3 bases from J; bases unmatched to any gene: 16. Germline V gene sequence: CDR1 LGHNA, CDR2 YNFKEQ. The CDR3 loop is CASSQVVGSGGNPEETQYF. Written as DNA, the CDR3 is TGTGCCAGCAGCCAAGTCGTTGGGAGCGGGGGAAATCCGGAAGAGACCCAGTACTTC.

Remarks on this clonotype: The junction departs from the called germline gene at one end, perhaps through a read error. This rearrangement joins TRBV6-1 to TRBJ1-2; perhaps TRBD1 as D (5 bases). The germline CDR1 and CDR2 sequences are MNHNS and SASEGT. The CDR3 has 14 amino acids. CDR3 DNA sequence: TGTGCCAGCAGTGAAGACTGGGGCGGCTATGGCCACACCTTC. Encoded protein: CASSEDWGGYGHTF.

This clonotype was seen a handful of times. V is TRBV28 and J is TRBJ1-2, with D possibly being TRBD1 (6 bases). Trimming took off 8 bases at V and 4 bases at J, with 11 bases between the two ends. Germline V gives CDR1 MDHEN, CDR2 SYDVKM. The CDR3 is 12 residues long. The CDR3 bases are TGTGCCAGCGGACAGATTATCTATGGCTACACCTTC. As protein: CASGQIIYGYTF.

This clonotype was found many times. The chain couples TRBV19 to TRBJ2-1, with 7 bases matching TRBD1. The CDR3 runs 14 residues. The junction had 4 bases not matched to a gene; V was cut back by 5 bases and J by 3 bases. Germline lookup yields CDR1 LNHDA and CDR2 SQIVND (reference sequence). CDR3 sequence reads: CASSSRQGYNEQFF. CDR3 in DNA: TGTGCCAGTAGTTCCCGACAGGGCTACAATGAGCAGTTCTTC.

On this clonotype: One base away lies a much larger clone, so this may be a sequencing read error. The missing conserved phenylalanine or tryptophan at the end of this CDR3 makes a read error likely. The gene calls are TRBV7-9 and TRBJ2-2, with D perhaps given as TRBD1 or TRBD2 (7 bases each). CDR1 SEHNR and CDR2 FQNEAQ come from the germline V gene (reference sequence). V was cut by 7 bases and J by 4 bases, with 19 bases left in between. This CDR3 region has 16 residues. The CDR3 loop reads CASTQGGRGGTGELFL. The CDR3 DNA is TGTGCCAGCACCCAGGGGGGCCGCGGGGGCACCGGGGAGCTGTTTCTT.

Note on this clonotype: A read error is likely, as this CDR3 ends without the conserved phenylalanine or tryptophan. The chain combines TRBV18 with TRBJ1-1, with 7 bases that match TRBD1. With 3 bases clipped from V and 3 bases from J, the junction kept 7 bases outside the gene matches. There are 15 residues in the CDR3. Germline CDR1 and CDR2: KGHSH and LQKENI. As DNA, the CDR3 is TGTGCCAGCTCACCCGAACAGGGGTTTTACACTGAAGCTTTCCTT. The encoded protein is CASSPEQGFYTEAFL.

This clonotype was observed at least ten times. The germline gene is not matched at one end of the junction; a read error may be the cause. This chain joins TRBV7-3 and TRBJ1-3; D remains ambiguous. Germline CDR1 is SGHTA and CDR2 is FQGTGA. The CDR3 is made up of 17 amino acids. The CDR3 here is CASSPWAAQSSGNPIYF. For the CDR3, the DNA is TGTGCCAGCAGCCCGTGGGCAGCCCAAAGCTCTGGAAACCCCATATATTTT.

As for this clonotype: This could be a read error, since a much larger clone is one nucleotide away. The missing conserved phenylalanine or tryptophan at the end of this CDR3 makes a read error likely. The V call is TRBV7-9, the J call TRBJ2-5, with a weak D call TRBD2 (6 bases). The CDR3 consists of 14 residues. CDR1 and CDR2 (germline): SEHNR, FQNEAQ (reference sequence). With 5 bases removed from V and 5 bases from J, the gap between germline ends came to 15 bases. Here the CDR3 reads CASSQPGLPETQYL. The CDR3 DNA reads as TGTGCCAGCAGCCAACCGGGACTTCCGGAGACCCAGTACCTC.

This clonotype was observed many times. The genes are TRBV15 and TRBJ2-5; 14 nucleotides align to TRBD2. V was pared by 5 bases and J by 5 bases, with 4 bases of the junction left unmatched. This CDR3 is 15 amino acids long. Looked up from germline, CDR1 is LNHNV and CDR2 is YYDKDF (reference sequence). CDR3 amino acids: CATSPGLAGVETQYF. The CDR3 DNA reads TGTGCCACCAGCCCGGGACTAGCGGGGGTCGAGACCCAGTACTTC.

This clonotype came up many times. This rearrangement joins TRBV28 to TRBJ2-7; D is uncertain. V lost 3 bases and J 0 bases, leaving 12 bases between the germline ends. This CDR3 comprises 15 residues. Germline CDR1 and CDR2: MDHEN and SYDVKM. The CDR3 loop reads CASSLGKGYSYEQYF. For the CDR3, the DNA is TGTGCCAGCAGTTTGGGGAAGGGATACTCCTACGAGCAGTACTTC.

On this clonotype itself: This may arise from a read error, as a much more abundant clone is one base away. The CDR3: CSASSTGGNSSPLHF. DNA of the CDR3: TGCAGTGCTAGTTCGACAGGGGGCAATTCTTCACCCCTCCACTTT. V usage is TRBV20-1 and J usage is TRBJ1-6; 10 positions match TRBD1. Losses at the gene ends were 3 bases for V and 9 bases for J; bases not matched to a gene: 8. This CDR3 has 15 residues. CDR1 is DFQATT, CDR2 SNEGSKA, per germline (reference sequence).

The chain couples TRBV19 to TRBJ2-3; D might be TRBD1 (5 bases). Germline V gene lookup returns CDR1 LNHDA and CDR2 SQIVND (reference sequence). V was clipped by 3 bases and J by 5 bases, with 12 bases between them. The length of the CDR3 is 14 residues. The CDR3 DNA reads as TGTGCCAGTAGTATGTACACAGACAGAGATACGCAGTATTTT. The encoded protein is CASSMYTDRDTQYF.

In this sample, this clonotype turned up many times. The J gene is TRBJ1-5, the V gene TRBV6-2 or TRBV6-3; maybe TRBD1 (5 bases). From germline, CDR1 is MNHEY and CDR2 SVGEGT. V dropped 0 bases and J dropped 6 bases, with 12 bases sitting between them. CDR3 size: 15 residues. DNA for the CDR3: TGTGCCAGCAGTTACTCGACCACTAGGGGTCAGCCCCAGCATTTT. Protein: CASSYSTTRGQPQHF.

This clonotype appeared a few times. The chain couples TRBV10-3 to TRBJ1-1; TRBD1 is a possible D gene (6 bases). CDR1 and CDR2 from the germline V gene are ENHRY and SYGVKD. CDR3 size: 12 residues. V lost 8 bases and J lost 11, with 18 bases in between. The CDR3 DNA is TGTGCCATCCGGGGGGGGGGCAAGATGGCTTTCTTT. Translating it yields CAIRGGGKMAFF.

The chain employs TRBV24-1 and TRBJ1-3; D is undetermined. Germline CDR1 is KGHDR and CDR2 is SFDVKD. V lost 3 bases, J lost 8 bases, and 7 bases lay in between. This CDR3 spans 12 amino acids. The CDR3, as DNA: TGTGCCACCAGTGATAGGACCGACACCATATATTTT. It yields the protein CATSDRTDTIYF.

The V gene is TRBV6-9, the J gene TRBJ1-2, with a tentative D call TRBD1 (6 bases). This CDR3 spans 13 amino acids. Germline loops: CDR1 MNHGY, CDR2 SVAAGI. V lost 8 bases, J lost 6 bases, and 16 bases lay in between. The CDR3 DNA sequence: TGTGCCAGCGCTGTAGGGGGGGAGGATGGCTACACCTTC. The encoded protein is CASAVGGEDGYTF.

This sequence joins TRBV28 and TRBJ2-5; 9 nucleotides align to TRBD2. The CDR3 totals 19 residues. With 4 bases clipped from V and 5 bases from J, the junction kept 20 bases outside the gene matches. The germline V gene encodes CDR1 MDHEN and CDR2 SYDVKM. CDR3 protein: CASSSPFPEIAGVSETQYF. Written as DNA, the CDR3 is TGTGCCAGCAGTTCACCCTTCCCTGAAATAGCGGGAGTGAGTGAGACCCAGTACTTC.

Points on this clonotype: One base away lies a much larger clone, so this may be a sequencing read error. CDR3 region: CASAYGHEQYF. For the CDR3, the DNA is TGTGCCAGCGCTTATGGGCACGAGCAGTACTTC. The chain links TRBV28 to TRBJ2-7; no clear D gene. The CDR3 spans 11 residues. Trimming stripped 8 bases from V and 5 bases from J, with 10 bases between. Per germline, CDR1 MDHEN and CDR2 SYDVKM.

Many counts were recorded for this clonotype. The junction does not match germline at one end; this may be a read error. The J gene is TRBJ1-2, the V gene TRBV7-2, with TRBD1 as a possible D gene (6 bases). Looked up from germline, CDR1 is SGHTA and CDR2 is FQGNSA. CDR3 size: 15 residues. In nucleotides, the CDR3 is TGTGCCAGCAGCTTAGCTCGGGGGGCGGGGAATGGCTACCCCTTC. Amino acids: CASSLARGAGNGYPF.

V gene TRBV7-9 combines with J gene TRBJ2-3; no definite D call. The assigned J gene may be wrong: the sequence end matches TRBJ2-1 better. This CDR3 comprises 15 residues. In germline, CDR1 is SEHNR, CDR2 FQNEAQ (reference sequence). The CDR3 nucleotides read TGTGCCAGCAGCTTATGGGTCACAAGCACAGATACGCAGTTCTTC. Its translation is CASSLWVTSTDTQFF.

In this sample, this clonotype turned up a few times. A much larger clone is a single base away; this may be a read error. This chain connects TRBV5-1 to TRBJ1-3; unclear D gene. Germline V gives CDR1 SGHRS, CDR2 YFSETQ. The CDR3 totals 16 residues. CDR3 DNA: TGCGCCAGCAGCTTGGGGCTCCCAGCCTCTGGAGACACCATATATTTT. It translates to CASSLGLPASGDTIYF.

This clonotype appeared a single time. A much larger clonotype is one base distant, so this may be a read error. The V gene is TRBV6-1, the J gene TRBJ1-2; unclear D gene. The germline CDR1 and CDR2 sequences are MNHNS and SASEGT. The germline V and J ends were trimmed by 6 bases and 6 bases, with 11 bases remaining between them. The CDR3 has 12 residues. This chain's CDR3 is CASSDQLHGYTF. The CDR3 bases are TGTGCCAGCAGCGACCAACTTCATGGCTACACCTTC.

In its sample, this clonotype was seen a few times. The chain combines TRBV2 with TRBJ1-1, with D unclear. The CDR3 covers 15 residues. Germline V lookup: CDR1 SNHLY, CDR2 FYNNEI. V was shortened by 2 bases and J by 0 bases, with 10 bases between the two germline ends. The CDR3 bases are TGTGCCAGCAGTGAATTTGGCAGTCTGAACACTGAAGCTTTCTTT. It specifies CASSEFGSLNTEAFF.

For the CDR3, the DNA is TGTGCCAGCAGCGAAACTAGCGGGACGGGGAATTCACCCCTCCACTTT. It is translated as CASSETSGTGNSPLHF. The chain is built from TRBV9 and TRBJ1-6, with a weak D call TRBD1 (5 bases). V was cut by 3 bases and J by 7 bases, with 17 bases left in between. The CDR3 consists of 16 residues. Looked up from germline, CDR1 is SGDLS and CDR2 is YYNGEE.

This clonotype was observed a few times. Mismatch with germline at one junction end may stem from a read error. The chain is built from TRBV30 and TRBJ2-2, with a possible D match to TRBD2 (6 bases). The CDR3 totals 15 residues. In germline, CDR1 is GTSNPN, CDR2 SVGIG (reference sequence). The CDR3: CAWSDGQPSGGELLF. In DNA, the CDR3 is TGTGCCTGGAGTGACGGCCAACCCTCAGGCGGGGAGCTGCTTTTT.

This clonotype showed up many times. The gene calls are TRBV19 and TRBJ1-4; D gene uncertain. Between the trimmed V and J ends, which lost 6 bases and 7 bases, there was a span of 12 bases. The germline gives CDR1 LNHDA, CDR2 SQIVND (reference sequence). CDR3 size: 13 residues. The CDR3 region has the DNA TGTGCCAGTAGCAGGATTGCGGGTGAAAAACTGTTTTTT. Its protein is CASSRIAGEKLFF.

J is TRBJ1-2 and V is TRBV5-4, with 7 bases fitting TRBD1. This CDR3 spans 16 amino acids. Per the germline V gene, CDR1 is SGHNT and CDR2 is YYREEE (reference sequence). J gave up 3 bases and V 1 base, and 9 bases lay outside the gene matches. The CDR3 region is CASSLKGQRAYYGYTF. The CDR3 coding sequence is TGTGCCAGCAGCTTGAAGGGACAGAGGGCTTACTATGGCTACACCTTC.

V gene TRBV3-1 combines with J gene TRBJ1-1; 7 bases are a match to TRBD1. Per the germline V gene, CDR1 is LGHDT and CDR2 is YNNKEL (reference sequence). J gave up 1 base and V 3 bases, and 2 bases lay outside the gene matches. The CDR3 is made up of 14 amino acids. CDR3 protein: CASSQNRGNTEAFF. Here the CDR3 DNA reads TGTGCCAGCAGCCAGAACAGGGGGAACACTGAAGCTTTCTTT.